The rows below give T cell receptor beta chains drawn from one sample of a study of blood T cell repertoires in COVID-19. The protocol was immunoSEQ multiplex PCR, while the TCRdb copy is restricted to in-frame clones and leaves out a portion. The data show tens of thousands of clones, roughly three quarters seen once. Sequenced material: peripheral blood. Every receptor here comes from an older man with COVID-19, enrolled during active disease. The CDR3 runs from the conserved cysteine through the conserved F or W. The D gene is left open where the match is weak. Where a row states a size, it is once, few, many or the class of an expanded clone; other rows omit it.

TRBD2,-,TRBV27,TRBJ2-1,TGTGCCAGCAGTTTAGCGTTAGGGCTAGCGGGAGGGCCCTCCACCTACAATGAGCAGTTCTTC,CASSLALGLAGGPSTYNEQFF
-,-,TRBV28,TRBJ1-5,TGTGCCAGCAGTTTCCCACGACAGTATCAGCCCCAGCATTTT,CASSFPRQYQPQHF
-,-,TRBV7-9,TRBJ2-7,TGTGCCAGCAGCCTCATGGGGGCTCTGGGGGAGCAGTACTTC,CASSLMGALGEQYF
-,-,TRBV27,TRBJ1-6,TGTGCCAGCATGAAGGTCAACAGGAACGGTTCACCCCTCCACTTT,CASMKVNRNGSPLHF
-,-,TRBV6-2/TRBV6-3,TRBJ1-5,TGTGCCAGCAGTTACTCGACCCGGGGGGGCAATCAGCCCCAGCATTTT,CASSYSTRGGNQPQHF
-,-,TRBV11-3,TRBJ2-3,TGTGCCAGCAGCTCCGGACTCAGAGGGGGAGATACGCAGTATTTT,CASSSGLRGGDTQYF
-,-,TRBV29-1,TRBJ1-4,TGCAGCGTTGTTGAATGGGGCAGTGAAAAACTGTTTTTT,CSVVEWGSEKLFF
-,-,TRBV27,TRBJ2-1,TGTGCCAGCGCAAGATCGGGTTGGAGCGGTTACAATGAGCAGTTCTTC,CASARSGWSGYNEQFF
-,-,TRBV5-1,TRBJ1-2,TGCGCCAGCAGCTGGGATCCGGGAGTCGACTATGGCTACACCTTC,CASSWDPGVDYGYTF
TRBD1,few,TRBV28,TRBJ2-7,TGTGCCAGCAGCGGGACAGGGGCCTACGAGCAGTACTTC,CASSGTGAYEQYF
-,few,TRBV28,TRBJ2-2,TGTGCCAGCAGTTTATTCCTACTAGCGAACACCGGGGAGCTGTTTTTT,CASSLFLLANTGELFF
TRBD2,-,TRBV18,TRBJ2-4,TGTGCCAGCTCACCAATAATACTCGATAGCGGGAGAGGGAACATTCAGTACTTC,CASSPIILDSGRGNIQYF